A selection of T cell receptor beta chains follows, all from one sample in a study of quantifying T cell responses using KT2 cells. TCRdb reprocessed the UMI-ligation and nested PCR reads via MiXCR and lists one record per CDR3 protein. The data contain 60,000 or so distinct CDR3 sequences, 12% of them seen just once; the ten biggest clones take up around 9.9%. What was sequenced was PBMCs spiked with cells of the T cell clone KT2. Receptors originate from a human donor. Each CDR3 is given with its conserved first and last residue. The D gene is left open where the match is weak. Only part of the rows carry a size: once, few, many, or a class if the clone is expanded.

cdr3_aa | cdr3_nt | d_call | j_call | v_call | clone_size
CASSESGGGNEQFF | TGTGCCAGCAGTGAGAGCGGGGGGGGTAATGAGCAGTTCTTC | TRBD2 | TRBJ2-1 | TRBV6-2/TRBV6-3 | few
CSVDGDGEAFF | TGCAGCGTTGATGGGGATGGGGAAGCTTTCTTT | NA | TRBJ1-1 | TRBV29-1 | many
CATSRVPLAGAGNEQFF | TGTGCCACCAGCAGAGTCCCACTAGCGGGAGCCGGCAATGAGCAGTTCTTC | TRBD2 | TRBJ2-1 | TRBV15 | few
CASSLGSGSYEQYF | TGTGCCAGCAGCTTAGGGTCCGGATCCTACGAGCAGTACTTC | NA | TRBJ2-7 | TRBV7-3 | NA
CSVNTGTRVEYEQYF | TGCAGCGTCAACACCGGGACTAGAGTTGAATACGAGCAGTACTTC | TRBD2 | TRBJ2-7 | TRBV29-1 | few
CASSVGGSSGLGTEAFF | TGTGCCAGCAGCGTAGGGGGATCGTCAGGGTTGGGCACTGAAGCTTTCTTT | NA | TRBJ1-1 | TRBV9 | few
CASSHDSSNTGELFF | TGTGCCAGCAGCCACGACAGTTCGAACACCGGGGAGCTGTTTTTT | NA | TRBJ2-2 | TRBV3-1 | NA
CATSDSDYGYTF | TGTGCCACCAGTGATTCCGACTATGGCTACACCTTC | NA | TRBJ1-2 | TRBV24-1 | NA
CASSPYPDVVGEGNTEAFF | TGCGCCAGCAGCCCCTACCCGGACGTCGTGGGCGAGGGTAACACTGAAGCTTTCTTT | NA | TRBJ1-1 | TRBV4-3 | many
CSATVMLAGRTDTQYF | TGCAGTGCTACCGTAATGCTAGCGGGTCGCACAGATACGCAGTATTTT | TRBD2 | TRBJ2-3 | TRBV20-1 | NA
CSARTDTQYF | TGCAGTGCTAGGACAGATACGCAGTATTTT | NA | TRBJ2-3 | TRBV20-1 | few
CSVVRQANTEAFF | TGCAGTGTAGTCCGGCAAGCGAACACTGAAGCTTTCTTT | NA | TRBJ1-1 | TRBV20-1 | NA
CSVPGLDNYEQYF | TGCAGCGTTCCGGGACTAGACAACTACGAGCAGTACTTC | TRBD2 | TRBJ2-7 | TRBV29-1 | NA
CASGAGTGGSNGYTF | TGTGCCAGCGGGGCCGGGACAGGGGGCTCAAACGGCTACACCTTC | TRBD1 | TRBJ1-2 | TRBV27 | NA
CASSQTSGSRSDTQYF | TGTGCCAGCAGCCAGACTAGCGGGAGTCGCTCAGATACGCAGTATTTT | TRBD2 | TRBJ2-3 | TRBV3-1 | NA
CASSRGQKSYEQYF | TGTGCCAGCAGCCGGGGACAGAAGTCCTACGAGCAGTACTTC | TRBD1 | TRBJ2-7 | TRBV6-2/TRBV6-3 | few
CASSSLARGDTDTQYF | TGTGCCAGCAGCTCCCTGGCACGGGGGGACACAGATACGCAGTATTTT | TRBD2 | TRBJ2-3 | TRBV5-4 | NA
CSAPRGGTGNTIYF | TGCAGTGCTCCCCGGGGAGGGACTGGAAACACCATATATTTT | NA | TRBJ1-3 | TRBV20-1 | many
CASSQAGYYEQYF | TGTGCCAGCAGCCAAGCAGGGTACTACGAGCAGTACTTC | NA | TRBJ2-7 | TRBV7-2 | few
CASSIYLGGGPSYEQYF | TGTGCCAGCAGCATATATCTTGGGGGCGGGCCTAGCTACGAGCAGTACTTC | NA | TRBJ2-7 | TRBV7-2 | few
CASRSSGKDTQYF | TGTGCCAGCAGATCTAGCGGGAAGGATACGCAGTATTTT | TRBD2 | TRBJ2-3 | TRBV6-5 | few
CASSQVGNREEAFF | TGTGCCAGCAGCCAAGTGGGGAACAGGGAGGAAGCTTTCTTT | NA | TRBJ1-1 | TRBV4-2 | NA
CASSDPSGRADTQYF | TGTGCCAGCAGTGATCCTAGCGGGAGAGCAGATACGCAGTATTTT | TRBD2 | TRBJ2-3 | TRBV6-1 | NA
CASSYSKSDLDTQYF | TGTGCCAGCAGTTACTCGAAGTCAGATCTAGATACGCAGTATTTT | NA | TRBJ2-3 | TRBV6-2/TRBV6-3 | many
CSVNRPRAGGISQPQHF | TGCAGCGTTAACCGCCCCCGGGCAGGGGGCATTAGTCAGCCCCAGCATTTT | TRBD1 | TRBJ1-5 | TRBV29-1 | many
CASSSRTGAREPQHF | TGTGCCAGCAGCTCCCGGACAGGGGCCCGTGAGCCCCAGCATTTT | TRBD1 | TRBJ1-5 | TRBV11-2 | many
CASSFRGQASMGEKLFF | TGTGCCAGCAGCTTTCGGGGACAGGCCAGCATGGGAGAAAAACTGTTTTTT | TRBD1 | TRBJ1-4 | TRBV5-8 | many
CASSGRNTGELFF | TGTGCCAGCTCCGGGCGGAACACCGGGGAGCTGTTTTTT | NA | TRBJ2-2 | TRBV2 | few
CASSSAGTGPYEQYF | TGTGCCAGCAGCTCGGCCGGGACAGGGCCCTACGAGCAGTACTTC | TRBD1 | TRBJ2-7 | TRBV9 | NA
CAIRAGGLDTQYF | TGTGCCATCAGAGCGGGGGGGCTCGATACGCAGTATTTT | TRBD2 | TRBJ2-3 | TRBV6-1 | many
CASSLELAGGYEQFF | TGTGCCAGCAGCTTGGAGCTAGCGGGGGGCTATGAGCAGTTCTTC | TRBD2 | TRBJ2-1 | TRBV5-6 | many
CASSSGGDYEQYF | TGTGCCAGCAGTTCGGGGGGGGATTACGAGCAGTACTTC | TRBD2 | TRBJ2-7 | TRBV28 | many
CASSQDMAGGREQYF | TGTGCCAGCAGCCAAGATATGGCGGGGGGGCGAGAGCAGTACTTC | TRBD2 | TRBJ2-7 | TRBV3-1 | NA
CASSYSPTANYGYTF | TGTGCCAGCAGTTACTCCCCGACAGCTAACTATGGCTACACCTTC | NA | TRBJ1-2 | TRBV6-5 | many
CASSPRAGWGEQYF | TGTGCCAGCAGCCCCCGTGCGGGTTGGGGCGAGCAGTACTTC | NA | TRBJ2-7 | TRBV12-3/TRBV12-4 | NA
CATSRDSSYGYTF | TGTGCCACCAGCAGAGACAGCAGCTATGGCTACACCTTC | NA | TRBJ1-2 | TRBV15 | NA
CAISGPGPSGNTIYF | TGTGCCATCAGTGGCCCGGGGCCCTCTGGAAACACCATATATTTT | NA | TRBJ1-3 | TRBV10-3 | NA
CASSFSGQELKQYF | TGTGCCAGCAGTTTTTCGGGACAGGAGCTCAAGCAGTACTTC | TRBD1 | TRBJ2-7 | TRBV27 | NA
CASSPGDEKLFF | TGTGCCAGCTCACCAGGTGACGAAAAACTGTTTTTT | NA | TRBJ1-4 | TRBV18 | many
CASKPPGTNSYNEQFF | TGCGCCAGCAAACCCCCGGGGACTAACTCCTACAATGAGCAGTTCTTC | TRBD2 | TRBJ2-1 | TRBV5-1 | NA
CASSSEQGLYEQYF | TGTGCCAGCAGCTCAGAACAGGGGTTGTACGAGCAGTACTTC | TRBD1 | TRBJ2-7 | TRBV5-4 | once
CALTRNPNTGELFF | TGTGCCTTGACCAGGAACCCGAACACCGGGGAGCTGTTTTTT | NA | TRBJ2-2 | TRBV30 | few
CASDTSGGDEQFF | TGTGCCAGCGATACTTCGGGCGGGGATGAGCAGTTCTTC | NA | TRBJ2-1 | TRBV3-1 | few
CASNPRLMEKYF | TGTGCCAGCAACCCCCGGCTCATGGAGAAGTATTTT | NA | TRBJ2-3 | TRBV2 | few
CASSPDLNFRGDTQYF | TGTGCCAGCAGCCCCGACCTCAACTTTCGGGGAGATACGCAGTATTTT | NA | TRBJ2-3 | TRBV7-9 | NA
CASSPTSGRAVDGELFF | TGTGCCAGCAGCCCTACTAGCGGGAGGGCCGTTGACGGGGAGCTGTTTTTT | TRBD2 | TRBJ2-2 | TRBV5-4 | NA
CSAGAGGPGDTQYF | TGCAGTGCGGGGGCGGGAGGGCCTGGGGATACGCAGTATTTT | TRBD2 | TRBJ2-3 | TRBV20-1 | few
CASSPDREPPYEQYF | TGTGCCAGCTCACCAGACAGGGAGCCCCCCTACGAGCAGTACTTC | TRBD1 | TRBJ2-7 | TRBV18 | NA